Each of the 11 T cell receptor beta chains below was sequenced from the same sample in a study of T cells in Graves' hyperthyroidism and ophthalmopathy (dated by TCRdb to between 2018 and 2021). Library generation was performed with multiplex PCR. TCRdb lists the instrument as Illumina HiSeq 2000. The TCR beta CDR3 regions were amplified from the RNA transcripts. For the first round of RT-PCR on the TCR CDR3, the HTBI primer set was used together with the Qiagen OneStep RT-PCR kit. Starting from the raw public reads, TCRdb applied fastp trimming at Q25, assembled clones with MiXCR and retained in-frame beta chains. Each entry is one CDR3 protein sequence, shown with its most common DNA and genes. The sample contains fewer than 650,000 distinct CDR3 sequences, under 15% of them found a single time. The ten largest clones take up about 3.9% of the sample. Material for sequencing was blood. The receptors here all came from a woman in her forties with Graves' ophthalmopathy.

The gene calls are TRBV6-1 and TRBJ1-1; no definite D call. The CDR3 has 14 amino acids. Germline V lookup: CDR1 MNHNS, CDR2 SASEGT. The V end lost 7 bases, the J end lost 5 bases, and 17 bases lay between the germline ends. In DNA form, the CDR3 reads TGTGCCAGCACCCAAGGACGGCGCGGGACTGAAGCTTTCTTT. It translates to CASTQGRRGTEAFF.

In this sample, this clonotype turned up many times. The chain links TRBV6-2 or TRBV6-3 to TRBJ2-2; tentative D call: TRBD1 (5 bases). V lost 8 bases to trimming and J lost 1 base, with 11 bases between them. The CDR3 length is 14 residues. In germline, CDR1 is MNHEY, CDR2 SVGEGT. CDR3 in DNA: TGTGCCAGCGCCCCAAGGGGGAACACCGGGGAGCTGTTTTTT. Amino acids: CASAPRGNTGELFF.

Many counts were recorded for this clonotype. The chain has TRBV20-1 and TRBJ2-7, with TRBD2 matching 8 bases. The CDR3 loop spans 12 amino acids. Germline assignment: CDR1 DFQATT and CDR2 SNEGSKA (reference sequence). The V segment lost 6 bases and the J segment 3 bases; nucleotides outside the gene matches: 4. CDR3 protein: CSASAGVYEQYF. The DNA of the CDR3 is TGCAGTGCATCAGCGGGGGTCTACGAGCAGTACTTC.

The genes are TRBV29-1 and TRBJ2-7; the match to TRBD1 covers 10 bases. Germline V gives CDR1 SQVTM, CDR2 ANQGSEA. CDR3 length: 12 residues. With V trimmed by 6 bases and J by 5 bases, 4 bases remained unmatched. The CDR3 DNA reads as TGCAGCGTAACCGGGACAGGGGACGAGCAGTACTTC. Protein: CSVTGTGDEQYF.

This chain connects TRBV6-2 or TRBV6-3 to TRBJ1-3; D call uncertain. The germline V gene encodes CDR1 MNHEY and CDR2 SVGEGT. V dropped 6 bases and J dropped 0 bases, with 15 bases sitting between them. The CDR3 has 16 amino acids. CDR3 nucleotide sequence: TGTGCCAGCAGAGATTTAAGGAGCTTCTCTGGAAACACCATATATTTT. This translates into CASRDLRSFSGNTIYF.

The CDR3 bases are TGTGCCAGCAGTCTGGGGCCGGGACAGGGGGCCCTTTATAGCAATCAGCCCCAGCATTTT. Its protein is CASSLGPGQGALYSNQPQHF. The chain employs TRBV6-2 or TRBV6-3 and TRBJ1-5; TRBD1 matches at 12 bases. This CDR3 has 20 residues. V lost 5 bases, J lost 0 bases, and 14 bases stayed unmatched. CDR1 and CDR2 from the germline V gene are MNHEY and SVGEGT.

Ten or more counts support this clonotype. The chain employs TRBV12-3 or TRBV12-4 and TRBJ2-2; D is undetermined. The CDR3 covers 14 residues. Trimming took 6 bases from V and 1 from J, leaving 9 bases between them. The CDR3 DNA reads TGTGCCAGCAGCAAAACAATGAACACCGGGGAGCTGTTTTTT. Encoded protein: CASSKTMNTGELFF.

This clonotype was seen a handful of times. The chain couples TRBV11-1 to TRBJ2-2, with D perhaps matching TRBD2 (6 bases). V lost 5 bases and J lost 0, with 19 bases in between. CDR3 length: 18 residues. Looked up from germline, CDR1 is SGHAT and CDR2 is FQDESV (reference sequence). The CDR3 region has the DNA TGTGCCAGCAGCCCTCGGGTAGCGGATAAATCGAACACCGGGGAGCTGTTTTTT. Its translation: CASSPRVADKSNTGELFF.

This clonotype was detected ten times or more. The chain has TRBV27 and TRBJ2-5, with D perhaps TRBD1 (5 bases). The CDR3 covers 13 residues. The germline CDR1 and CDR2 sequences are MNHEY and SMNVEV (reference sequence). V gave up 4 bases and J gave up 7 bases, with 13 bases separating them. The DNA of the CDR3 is TGTGCCAGCAGTTCATCTCGGCAGGGGACCCAGTACTTC. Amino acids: CASSSSRQGTQYF.

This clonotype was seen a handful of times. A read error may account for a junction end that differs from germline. The CDR3 DNA is TGTGCCAGCAGTGCCGGTCAAGTGACCCAGTACTTC. Translation gives CASSAGQVTQYF. The genes are TRBV6-1 and TRBJ2-5; no firm D call. Per the germline V gene, CDR1 is MNHNS and CDR2 is SASEGT. The CDR3 is made up of 12 amino acids.

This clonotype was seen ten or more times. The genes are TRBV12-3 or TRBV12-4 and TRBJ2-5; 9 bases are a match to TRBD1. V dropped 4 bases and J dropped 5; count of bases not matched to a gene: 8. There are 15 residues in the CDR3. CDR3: CASSSGTGIQETQYF. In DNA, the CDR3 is TGTGCCAGCAGTTCGGGGACAGGGATTCAGGAGACCCAGTACTTC.